This is a list of T cell receptor beta chains from one sample in a study of blood T cell repertoires in COVID-19. The repertoire was sequenced with immunoSEQ multiplex PCR; TCRdb's copy has only in-frame clones and lacks some. This table holds approximately 300,000 clones, around nine tenths found once. Sample: PBMCs or T cells enriched from blood (not recorded which). Receptors originate from a woman under 40 who had recovered from COVID-19. CDR3s include the opening cysteine and the closing phenylalanine or tryptophan. D genes are given only for firm matches. Rows give clone size only sometimes, using once, few, many, or a class for an expanded clone.

>TRBV7-3|TRBD1|TRBJ1-1|once
TGTGCCAGCAGCCCAACCACCATAGGGGGCTTGAACACTGAAGCTTTCTTT
CASSPTTIGGLNTEAFF
>TRBV9|TRBD2|TRBJ2-3|-
TGTGCCAGCAGCGTAAGGGGACTAGCGGGGGATAAGACAGATACGCAGTATTTT
CASSVRGLAGDKTDTQYF
>TRBV25-1|-|TRBJ1-2|-
TGTGCCAGCAGTAGCCGGGAAACATATGGCTACACCTTC
CASSSRETYGYTF
>TRBV29-1|-|TRBJ1-2|many
TGCAGCGTTGAAGCGCCGGGGGGCCGGGGCTACACCTTC
CSVEAPGGRGYTF
>TRBV10-3|TRBD1|TRBJ1-1|-
TGTGCCATCAGACCGACAGGGGGGGGCACTGAAGCTTTCTTT
CAIRPTGGGTEAFF
>TRBV14|-|TRBJ2-1|-
TGTGCCAGCAGCAAACAGAGCTCCTACAATGAGCAGTTCTTC
CASSKQSSYNEQFF
>TRBV15|-|TRBJ1-4|-
TGTGCCACCAGCAGAGTGGGAGAACGGGTCGTGAATAATGAAAAACTGTTTTTT
CATSRVGERVVNNEKLFF
>TRBV30|TRBD1|TRBJ1-5|-
TGTGCCTGGAGTGGCGGGACAGGGGGTTATCAGCCCCAGCATTTT
CAWSGGTGGYQPQHF
>TRBV28|-|TRBJ1-2|-
TGTGCCAGCAGTTTAGTGGGGGGGTTTGGCTACACCTTC
CASSLVGGFGYTF
>TRBV27|TRBD2|TRBJ2-4|-
TGTGCCAGCAGTCCGGGACTAGCGGGGTGGAACATTCAGTACTTC
CASSPGLAGWNIQYF
>TRBV27|-|TRBJ1-1|once
TGTGCCAGCAGTATCACAGGGTGGGGGACTGAAGCTTTCTTT
CASSITGWGTEAFF
>TRBV11-1|-|TRBJ1-6|-
TGTGCCAGCAGCTCAGGAAGCTCCTATAATTCACCCCTCCACTTT
CASSSGSSYNSPLHF
>TRBV6-5|TRBD1|TRBJ1-1|-
TGTGCCAGCAGCCGCGACAGGGCTGGGACTGAAGCTTTCTTT
CASSRDRAGTEAFF
>TRBV4-1|-|TRBJ2-7|once
TGCGCCAGCAGCCCGGACAGCGTGAGCTCCTACGAGCAGTACTTC
CASSPDSVSSYEQYF
>TRBV9|TRBD1|TRBJ2-7|few
TGTGCCAGCAGCGTATCGACAGGGGGCTACGAGCAGTACTTC
CASSVSTGGYEQYF
>TRBV30|-|TRBJ1-1|-
TGTGCCTGGAAACCTTACTCTGAAGCTTTCTTT
CAWKPYSEAFF
>TRBV7-9|TRBD1|TRBJ1-1|-
TGTGCCAGCAGCTTAGTGCAGGGGGCTGGTAGGGATGAAGCTTTCTTT
CASSLVQGAGRDEAFF
>TRBV29-1|TRBD2|TRBJ2-1|-
TGCAGCGGGGTTCTGGCTAGCGGGGGACGGCTGTGGAATGAGCAGTTCTTC
CSGVLASGGRLWNEQFF
>TRBV7-2|-|TRBJ1-5|few
TGTGCCAGCAGCCCTCCGGGACTCCCTCCAAATCAGCCCCAGCATTTT
CASSPPGLPPNQPQHF
>TRBV27|TRBD2|TRBJ2-1|-
TGTGCCAGCAGTTTATCGGGGGCTAGCGGGGGGATCTACAATGAGCAGTTCTTC
CASSLSGASGGIYNEQFF
>TRBV7-9|-|TRBJ1-3|-
TGTGCCAGCAGCTTACCTTCGGGGAGTGGTGGAAACACCATATATTTT
CASSLPSGSGGNTIYF
>TRBV4-3|TRBD1|TRBJ2-7|-
TGCGCCAGCAGCCAAGACCGCCGACAGGGGGCCGAGCAGTACTTC
CASSQDRRQGAEQYF
>TRBV7-8|TRBD1|TRBJ1-6|-
TGTGCCAGCAGACCGGGACAGGGGCTTCTTTCTCCCCTCCACTTT
CASRPGQGLLSPLHF
>TRBV6-6|-|TRBJ1-5|-
TGTGCCAGCTGGGAGGGGAATAGCAATCAGCCCCAGCATTTT
CASWEGNSNQPQHF
>TRBV5-1|TRBD1|TRBJ1-5|-
TGCGCCAGCAGCCCGGGACAGGGCGGCCAAAACCAGCCCCAGCATTTT
CASSPGQGGQNQPQHF
>TRBV29-1|-|TRBJ1-1|-
TGCAGCCCCCGTTGGCAGGGGAAAGGTGAAGCTTTCTTT
CSPRWQGKGEAFF
>TRBV7-8|TRBD1|TRBJ1-2|-
TGTGCCAGCAGCTTGACAGGGGGAAAATTTAACTATGGCTACACCTTC
CASSLTGGKFNYGYTF
>TRBV30|TRBD1|TRBJ1-2|-
TGTGCCTGGACGAGGGACAGGGATGGCTACACCTTC
CAWTRDRDGYTF
>TRBV6-5|-|TRBJ1-2|-
TGTGCCAGCGGGGGGGGAGGGAGCTATGGCTACACCTTC
CASGGGGSYGYTF